Listed below are T cell receptor beta chains from one sample, sequenced in a study of metastatic and nonmetastatic thyroid tumors. TCRdb re-analyzed the PCR reads through MiXCR. The table includes roughly 70,000 clones, 18% detected once. The sample comprised blood. The receptors come from a female donor with papillary thyroid cancer or a benign thyroid nodule (not recorded which). Some clones in this sample may be carry-over from other donors' samples. CDR3s include the opening cysteine and the closing phenylalanine or tryptophan. The order of the fields is clone size, V gene, D gene, J gene, CDR3 protein, CDR3 DNA. A D gene is named only where the DNA matches it firmly. Clone sizes are given selectively: once, few, many, or a class where the clone is expanded.

few	TRBV27	NA	TRBJ2-1	CASRSSVRVEQFF	TGTGCCAGCAGGAGCAGCGTACGGGTTGAGCAGTTCTTC
many	TRBV5-1	NA	TRBJ2-1	CASSPQLSYNEQFF	TGCGCCAGCAGCCCCCAGCTCTCCTACAATGAGCAGTTCTTC
NA	TRBV6-1	NA	TRBJ1-3	CATTSGPGNTIYF	TGTGCCACCACCTCGGGGCCTGGAAACACCATATATTTT
many	TRBV18	NA	TRBJ2-7	CASSLQTGNYEQYF	TGTGCCAGCTCTCTCCAGACTGGGAACTACGAGCAGTACTTC
many	TRBV2	NA	TRBJ2-7	CASSVVRTGGEQYF	TGTGCCAGCAGTGTAGTAAGGACGGGTGGCGAGCAGTACTTC
few	TRBV12-3/TRBV12-4	NA	TRBJ1-4	CASSFSPSGVISEKLFF	TGTGCCAGCAGTTTTTCTCCTTCCGGGGTCATATCTGAAAAACTGTTTTTT
many	TRBV27	TRBD2	TRBJ2-1	CASRGGGTSGLNEQFF	TGTGCTTCACGGGGGGGGGGGACTAGCGGTCTAAATGAGCAGTTCTTC
few	TRBV5-4	NA	TRBJ2-7	CASSLEFGAPSYEQYF	TGTGCCAGCAGCTTGGAGTTCGGGGCGCCTTCCTACGAGCAGTACTTC
NA	TRBV28	TRBD1	TRBJ2-7	CASKQGVSGEQYF	TGTGCCAGCAAACAGGGGGTTAGTGGGGAGCAGTACTTC
many	TRBV6-1	TRBD2	TRBJ2-2	CASSRTSGGHGELFF	TGTGCCAGCAGTCGGACTAGCGGGGGCCACGGGGAGCTGTTTTTT
many	TRBV3-1	NA	TRBJ2-3	CASSRMDGTDTQYF	TGTGCCAGCAGCCGAATGGATGGGACAGATACGCAGTATTTT
few	TRBV19	NA	TRBJ1-2	CASSIPRYTF	TGTGCCAGTAGTATACCGCGCTACACCTTC
NA	TRBV30	TRBD1	TRBJ1-1	CAWRRTGAPEAFF	TGTGCCTGGAGAAGAACAGGGGCCCCTGAAGCTTTCTTT
many	TRBV3-1	NA	TRBJ1-1	CASSKPGSNTEAFF	TGTGCCAGCAGCAAACCCGGATCGAACACTGAAGCTTTCTTT
many	TRBV5-8	NA	TRBJ1-1	CASTPGGYTEAFF	TGTGCCAGCACTCCCGGGGGGTACACTGAAGCTTTCTTT
many	TRBV6-4	NA	TRBJ1-1	CASSDSDRNTEAFF	TGTGCCAGCAGTGACTCCGACAGGAACACTGAAGCTTTCTTT
few	TRBV6-5	TRBD2	TRBJ2-1	CASSYPGLDGNEQFF	TGTGCCAGCAGTTACCCGGGACTAGATGGCAATGAGCAGTTCTTC
NA	TRBV11-2	TRBD2	TRBJ2-3	CASSLLGLAEDTQYF	TGTGCCAGCAGCTTACTGGGACTAGCCGAAGATACGCAGTATTTT
NA	TRBV6-2/TRBV6-3	NA	TRBJ2-7	CASSYQGGSSYEQYF	TGTGCCAGCAGTTACCAGGGTGGCAGCTCCTACGAGCAGTACTTC
many	TRBV5-1	NA	TRBJ2-7	CASSEGGAGPYEQYF	TGCGCCAGCAGCGAGGGGGGAGCGGGACCCTACGAGCAGTACTTC
many	TRBV7-9	TRBD2	TRBJ2-1	CASSFGRGERWNEQFF	TGTGCCAGCAGCTTCGGGCGGGGGGAGAGGTGGAATGAGCAGTTCTTC
NA	TRBV9	NA	TRBJ1-3	CASSVQGRTANTIYF	TGTGCCAGCAGCGTCCAGGGTAGGACAGCAAACACCATATATTTT
many	TRBV3-1	NA	TRBJ2-5	CASSLPRYREPLETQYF	TGTGCCAGCAGCCTCCCGAGGTACCGGGAGCCTCTTGAGACCCAGTACTTC
few	TRBV9	TRBD1	TRBJ2-1	CTSSRTGTGEIDEQFF	TGTACCAGCAGCAGAACCGGGACAGGGGAGATTGATGAGCAGTTCTTC
few	TRBV7-2	TRBD2	TRBJ2-3	CASSLASGGAYTQYF	TGTGCCAGCAGCTTAGCGAGCGGGGGGGCATATACGCAGTATTTT
many	TRBV28	TRBD2	TRBJ2-5	CASSSSGRSETQYF	TGTGCCAGCAGTTCTAGCGGGAGGAGCGAGACCCAGTACTTC
many	TRBV4-2	NA	TRBJ2-5	CASSHYVGGETQYF	TGTGCCAGCAGCCATTATGTCGGAGGAGAGACCCAGTACTTC
many	TRBV10-1	TRBD1	TRBJ2-3	CASSRDRADTQYF	TGCGCCAGCAGCAGGGACAGGGCAGATACGCAGTATTTT
many	TRBV10-3	NA	TRBJ1-1	CAIRDRENTEAFF	TGTGCCATCAGGGACAGAGAGAACACTGAAGCTTTCTTT
NA	TRBV29-1	NA	TRBJ1-2	CSAPTGSNYGYTF	TGCAGCGCTCCGACAGGCTCTAACTATGGCTACACCTTC
NA	TRBV20-1	NA	TRBJ2-7	CSARDTRKDGSHSYEQYF	TGCAGTGCTAGAGATACAAGGAAAGACGGGAGCCATTCCTACGAGCAGTACTTC
few	TRBV6-1	NA	TRBJ2-5	CASSDSEGQTQYF	TGTGCCAGCAGTGATAGCGAGGGACAGACCCAGTACTTC
many	TRBV20-1	NA	TRBJ2-1	CSARDTTTEQFF	TGCAGTGCTAGAGATACAACTACCGAGCAGTTCTTC
many	TRBV9	TRBD1	TRBJ2-2	CASSVWGDRDTGELFF	TGTGCCAGCAGCGTTTGGGGGGACAGGGACACCGGGGAGCTGTTTTTT
NA	TRBV6-1	NA	TRBJ1-3	CASNTLRSGNTIYF	TGTGCCAGCAATACACTTCGCTCTGGAAACACCATATATTTT
NA	TRBV4-2	NA	TRBJ2-5	CASSQSGETQYF	TGTGCCAGCAGCCAAAGCGGAGAGACCCAGTACTTC
many	TRBV5-1	NA	TRBJ2-3	CASSSPPDTQYF	TGCGCCAGCAGCTCGCCCCCAGATACGCAGTATTTT
NA	TRBV6-2/TRBV6-3	TRBD2	TRBJ2-1	CASSYLPSGRYNEQFF	TGTGCCAGCAGTTACTTACCCAGCGGGAGATACAATGAGCAGTTCTTC
NA	TRBV9	NA	TRBJ1-1	CASSSGPEWDTEAFF	TGTGCCAGCTCCTCAGGTCCCGAGTGGGACACTGAAGCTTTCTTT
NA	TRBV5-1	NA	TRBJ2-7	CASSLEADTYEQYF	TGCGCCAGCAGCTTGGAAGCAGACACCTACGAGCAGTACTTC
NA	TRBV18	TRBD1	TRBJ1-4	CASSQGQGVTNEKLFF	TGTGCCAGCTCTCAAGGACAGGGGGTAACTAATGAAAAACTGTTTTTT
many	TRBV7-6	NA	TRBJ2-1	CASSPNRGVGRLVSNEQFF	TGTGCCAGCAGCCCCAACCGCGGGGTCGGCAGGCTCGTTAGTAATGAGCAGTTCTTC
many	TRBV10-3	TRBD1	TRBJ1-4	CAISDPGQGNEKLFF	TGTGCCATCAGTGATCCGGGACAGGGGAATGAAAAACTGTTTTTT
many	TRBV6-1	NA	TRBJ1-2	CASSRRQPHLDYGYTF	TGTGCCAGCAGCAGACGACAGCCACACCTCGACTATGGCTACACCTTC
few	TRBV6-6	NA	TRBJ2-6	CASSYPFTHGANVLTF	TGTGCCAGCAGTTACCCCTTCACTCATGGGGCCAACGTCCTGACTTTC
many	TRBV6-1	NA	TRBJ1-1	CASSPRQEINTEAFF	TGTGCCAGCAGTCCAAGGCAGGAGATCAACACTGAAGCTTTCTTT
many	TRBV14	TRBD2	TRBJ2-3	CASSTPESGSMYF	TGTGCCAGCAGCACTCCGGAGAGCGGGAGTATGTATTTT
many	TRBV4-2	TRBD2	TRBJ2-7	CASSQGSLAGDTYEQYF	TGTGCCAGCAGCCAAGGGTCCTTAGCGGGAGACACCTACGAGCAGTACTTC
many	TRBV5-1	TRBD2	TRBJ2-5	CASSPGGVPLGETQYF	TGCGCCAGCAGCCCGGGGGGAGTCCCCCTGGGGGAGACCCAGTACTTC